Detailed here is one TCR beta chain. This clone's antigen is unknown. No much larger clone exists at a distance of one base, and base qualities are not known. Interpreted using the paper, the treatment or condition label stands for: roughly 19 received Ad26.COV2.S at low or high dose, single or two shots; about five received placebo; per-sample allocation not given. Repertoires of vaccine and placebo recipients were sequenced from samples taken on day 63 after the first injection. Cohort 1b enrolled 20 to 30 adults aged 18-55 years at a single site in Boston, USA, between 29 July and 7 August 2020. Ad26.COV2.S was a replication-incompetent adenovirus type 26 vector that expressed a prefusion-stabilized SARS-CoV-2 spike protein derived from the original Wuhan strain. The immunoSEQ Assay was the method used to sequence TCRbeta CDR3 regions. After extraction, genomic DNA underwent amplification by bias-controlled multiplex PCR, followed by high-throughput sequencing. The source study handled its data this way. To quantify the absolute abundance of every unique TCRbeta CDR3 region, sequences were collapsed and filtered. Usable DNA was measured by amplifying reference genes present in all nucleated cells, and TCRbeta template counts were normalized to that usable DNA to estimate T cell fraction. Repertoire TCRs were annotated as SARS-CoV-2-specific by exact matching of V gene, CDR3 amino acid sequence and J gene to a known reactive TCR set. The reference SARS-CoV-2 TCR set came from MIRA and was filtered for enrichment in COVID-19-positive ImmuneCODE repertoires, removing public or cross-reactive TCRs. Using the MIRA antigens, annotated TCRs were further analysed by specific ORF or by position within an ORF. Breadth was defined as the number of annotated unique rearrangements divided by the total number of unique productive rearrangements, and depth was defined as the summed frequency of the annotated unique rearrangements. Group comparisons of TCR breadth used two-sided Wilcoxon rank-sum tests. TCRdb stores this immuneACCESS table with in-frame sequences only. Part of the clones is absent; in the studies checked, under half of the shortfall reflects unresolved V genes, and no reason is known for the rest. From that table come the V and J calls and clone size; the DNA was used to work out D and trimming. The sample profile shows around 450,000 clones; roughly 87% of them were found once. The ten largest clones represent roughly 2.5% of the sample.

This specimen belongs to a study of Ad26.COV2.S vaccination and SARS-CoV-2 variants listed by TCRdb under 2021. Turning to the overall study: Vaccine-arm donors were drawn from COV1001, a multicentre, randomized, double-blind, placebo-controlled phase I-IIa trial of Ad26.COV2.S in healthy adults. Participants in the trial were split at random into five groups of five each, receiving low-dose or high-dose Ad26.COV2.S once or twice, or else placebo on both occasions. Investigators did not know the trial group allocation while performing experiments and assessing outcomes. The TCR-sequenced set comprised approximately 32 samples: some 19 Ad26.COV2.S vaccine recipients, 5 placebo recipients and 8 SARS-CoV-2 convalescent individuals. Ad26.COV2.S was administered intramuscularly at 5 x 10^10 or 1 x 10^11 viral particles, either as a single shot or as two shots given 56 days apart. TCRbeta repertoire sequencing served as the tool for gauging how specific and how broad the SARS-CoV-2-reactive T cell receptors were following Ad26.COV2.S vaccination.

CDR1 and CDR2 are drawn from the germline V gene: MNHEY, SVGAGI. The cysteine opens and the phenylalanine closes a CDR3 of 13 amino acids. This entry keeps only the CDR3 DNA: 39 bases, framed from base 1. Cut back by 6 bases and 4 bases, the V and J ends lie 12 bases apart. Beyond this particular receptor, the publication reports: Substantial breadth of spike-specific CD8+ and CD4+ T cell responses was reported after vaccination. Vaccine and placebo recipients had similar non-spike TCR breadth, a finding consistent with the vaccine containing only spike. Higher spike-specific TCR breadth was observed in Ad26.COV2.S recipients than in placebo recipients (P = 0.0014). The study was not powered to compare responses between vaccine doses or regimens. According to the authors, total T cell responses may have been underestimated by the TCR breadth and depth analyses.

Sequenced here: peripheral blood, sampled in a trial of Ad26.COV2.S vaccine versus placebo. The chain is assembled from TRBV6-5 and TRBJ1-1, with the D segment identity uncertain. The clonotype comes from a person between 18 and 65 years old who received the Ad26.COV2.S COVID-19 vaccine or a placebo. The bases are TGTGCCAGCAGGAAATCGGGAGGCACTGAAGCTTTCTTT. This sequence encodes CASRKSGGTEAFF.